The 30 T cell receptor beta chains listed next were all sequenced from one sample in a study of T cell responses to AZD1222 COVID-19 vaccine. Libraries were prepared by immunoSEQ multiplex PCR; TCRdb keeps only in-frame clonotypes and omits some of them. The sample includes some 92,000 clones, around nine tenths seen only once; the top ten take 4% to 6%. The source was peripheral blood, collected on day 0 of MenACWY control vaccination. These receptors were obtained from an adult in good health.

This clone occurred a few times. V is TRBV6-5 and J is TRBJ2-1, with D unresolved. This CDR3 region has 14 residues. V lost 7 bases and J 2 bases, leaving 12 bases between the germline ends. CDR1 MNHEY and CDR2 SVGAGI come from the germline V gene. CDR3 amino acids: CASNPLQPYNEQFF. The CDR3 bases are TGTGCCAGCAACCCCTTACAGCCCTACAATGAGCAGTTCTTC.

Only one count was recorded for this clone. This chain joins TRBV11-2 and TRBJ2-2; a weak D match, TRBD1 (6 bases). CDR1 is SGHAT, CDR2 FQNNGV, per germline. V lost 1 base to trimming and J lost 5 bases, with 11 bases between them. The CDR3 runs to 15 residues. CDR3 nucleotides: TGTGCCAGCAGCTTAGGGATACAGGGTACCGGGGAGCTGTTTTTT. This translates into CASSLGIQGTGELFF. The whole variable domain, remainder taken from reference TRBV11-2 and TRBJ2-2, is EAGVAQSPRYKIIEKRQSVAFWCNPISGHATLYWYQQILGQGPKLLIQFQNNGVVDDSQLPKDRFSAERLKGVDSTLKIQPAKLEDSAVYLCASSLGIQGTGELFFGEGSRLTVL.

V and J are TRBV7-9 and TRBJ2-2, with D possibly called TRBD1 or TRBD2 (5 bases each). Between the trimmed V and J ends, which lost 4 bases and 3 bases, there was a span of 9 bases. The CDR3 sequence is 14 residues long. Germline CDR1 is SEHNR and CDR2 is FQNEAQ (reference sequence). This CDR3 is CASSSGTHTGELFF. CDR3 DNA: TGTGCCAGCAGCTCGGGGACCCACACCGGGGAGCTGTTTTTT.

This chain links TRBV2 with TRBJ2-5; D perhaps matches TRBD2 (6 bases). The CDR3 runs to 14 residues. The germline V gene has CDR1 SNHLY and CDR2 FYNNEI. V lost 6 bases, J lost 0 bases, and 11 bases lay in between. The CDR3 coding sequence is TGTGCCAGCAGAGGAGGGACCTACCAAGAGACCCAGTACTTC. It translates to CASRGGTYQETQYF.

V and J are TRBV9 and TRBJ2-7; 9 nucleotides agree with TRBD1. The CDR3 is made up of 14 amino acids. V lost 4 bases and J lost 4; bases outside the gene matches: 6. Germline lookup yields CDR1 SGDLS and CDR2 YYNGEE. The CDR3 spells CASSIGTGIYEQYF. In nucleotides, the CDR3 is TGTGCCAGCAGCATTGGGACAGGGATTTACGAGCAGTACTTC.

J is TRBJ2-3 and V is TRBV4-2; D not certain. Trimming pared 0 bases from V and 3 bases from J, leaving 10 bases between. Germline CDR1 LGHNA, CDR2 YNFKEQ. The length of the CDR3 is 15 residues. CDR3 DNA: TGTGCCAGCAGCCAAGATAACGTACAGACAGATACGCAGTATTTT. Translation gives CASSQDNVQTDTQYF.

The genes are TRBV10-3 and TRBJ1-2, with D maybe TRBD1 (6 bases). Trimming shortened V by 2 bases and J by 5 bases, and 15 bases separated the two germline ends. Germline V gives CDR1 ENHRY, CDR2 SYGVKD. The CDR3 covers 15 residues. CDR3 loop: CAISEPAGGLYGYTF. CDR3 sequence (DNA): TGTGCCATCAGTGAGCCCGCGGGGGGCCTATATGGCTACACCTTC.

This clone was observed once. The rearrangement uses TRBV6-5 and TRBJ1-6; D is ambiguous. The CDR3 is 13 residues long. Germline V gene lookup returns CDR1 MNHEY and CDR2 SVGAGI. The germline V and J ends were trimmed by 8 bases and 7 bases, with 12 bases remaining between them. This CDR3 reads CASAAIRNSPLHF. The CDR3 DNA reads TGTGCCAGCGCGGCGATTAGGAATTCACCCCTCCACTTT.

The chain recombines TRBV6-6 with TRBJ1-5, with 8 bases fitting TRBD1. With 8 bases clipped from V and 2 bases from J, the junction kept 8 bases outside the gene matches. The germline CDR1 and CDR2 sequences are MNHNY and SVGAGI (reference sequence). The CDR3 totals 15 residues. The CDR3 protein is CASGSSGQGNQPQHF. CDR3 in DNA: TGTGCCAGCGGGTCATCGGGACAGGGCAATCAGCCCCAGCATTTT.

The CDR3, as DNA: TGCAGCGTCCAGGAGGGAAGCTCCTATAATTCACCCCTCCACTTT. Its protein product is CSVQEGSSYNSPLHF. V usage is TRBV29-1 and J usage is TRBJ1-6; no clear D. Germline CDR1 is SQVTM and CDR2 is ANQGSEA. Trimming left V 6 bases short and J 0 bases short, with 12 bases between. The CDR3 is 15 amino acids.

The gene calls are TRBV7-9 and TRBJ1-1; D unclear. Trimming pared 0 bases from V and 2 bases from J, leaving 7 bases between. CDR3 length equals 14 residues. Germline assignment: CDR1 SEHNR and CDR2 FQNEAQ (reference sequence). This chain's CDR3 is CASSLAQANTEAFF. CDR3 DNA: TGTGCCAGCAGCTTAGCGCAGGCCAACACTGAAGCTTTCTTT. Using reference TRBV7-9 and TRBJ1-1 for the parts outside the CDR3, the full variable domain is DTGVSQNPRHKITKRGQNVTFRCDPISEHNRLYWYRQTLGQGPEFLTYFQNEAQLEKSRLLSDRFSAERPKGSFSTLEIQRTEQGDSAMYLCASSLAQANTEAFFGQGTRLTVV.

The chain is built from TRBV5-4 and TRBJ2-2; D gene unclear. Trimming stripped 4 bases from V and 6 bases from J, with 10 bases between. This CDR3 contains 13 residues. Germline V lookup: CDR1 SGHNT, CDR2 YYREEE (reference sequence). CDR3 region: CASSPWAAGELFF. The CDR3 DNA follows: TGTGCCAGCAGCCCCTGGGCGGCCGGGGAGCTGTTTTTT.

This clone has more than one count but fewer than ten. The genes are TRBV20-1 and TRBJ1-1; D is unresolved. The CDR3 runs 11 residues. Per germline, CDR1 DFQATT and CDR2 SNEGSKA (reference sequence). With 4 bases removed from V and 6 bases from J, the gap between germline ends came to 9 bases. CDR3 in DNA: TGCAGTGCTAAAGGACGTTCTGAAGCTTTCTTT. Its translation is CSAKGRSEAFF.

Written as DNA, the CDR3 is TGTGCCAGCAGTGAGCCAGGGTTGGGAGATACGCAGTATTTT. Encoded protein: CASSEPGLGDTQYF. V usage is TRBV6-1 and J usage is TRBJ2-3; possible D gene TRBD1, 5 bases. V was pared by 3 bases and J by 5 bases, with 12 bases between. Germline CDR1 and CDR2: MNHNS and SASEGT. The CDR3 is made up of 14 amino acids.

CDR3 residues: CASSLGWGASGSADTQYF. The CDR3 DNA reads TGTGCCAGCAGCTTAGGCTGGGGGGCTAGCGGGAGTGCAGATACGCAGTATTTT. V gene TRBV7-3 combines with J gene TRBJ2-3; 10 nucleotides agree with TRBD2. The CDR3 is 18 residues long. Per germline, CDR1 SGHTA and CDR2 FQGTGA. Unmatched junction bases numbered 12, after V lost 2 bases and J lost 4 bases.

The J gene is TRBJ2-5, the V gene TRBV28, with D unclear. V lost 3 bases, J lost 5 bases, and 10 bases lay in between. The CDR3 loop spans 13 amino acids. The V gene's germline CDR1 is MDHEN and CDR2 SYDVKM. The CDR3 region has the DNA TGTGCCAGCAGTTTCCCGGCAAGGGAGACCCAGTACTTC. Encoded protein: CASSFPARETQYF.

This chain links TRBV5-1 with TRBJ2-2, with D uncertain. The CDR3 is 14 residues long. V was pared by 1 base and J by 6 bases, with 10 bases between. Germline V CDR1 and CDR2: SGHRS, YFSETQ. The CDR3 nucleotides are TGCGCCAGCAGCTTGAATATACGGTCCGGGGAGCTGTTTTTT. It is translated as CASSLNIRSGELFF.

The gene calls are TRBV28 and TRBJ1-2; weak D call: TRBD1 (6 bases). Between the trimmed V and J ends, which lost 6 bases and 5 bases, there was a span of 22 bases. The CDR3 consists of 16 residues. CDR1 is MDHEN and CDR2 is SYDVKM in the germline V gene. The DNA of the CDR3 is TGTGCCAGCAGGGGGGGGACCCCGGCGGGGGCGTATGGCTACACCTTC. This gives the protein CASRGGTPAGAYGYTF.

The rearrangement uses TRBV12-1 and TRBJ1-2; TRBD1, the table's D call, lacks a check against the DNA. TRBV12-1 is a pseudogene locus. There are 14 residues in the CDR3. CDR3 loop: CASSFAQVNYGYTF. The CDR3 DNA is TGTGCCAGCAGCTTTGCACAGGTTAACTATGGCTACACCTTC.

The count of this clone is one. The rearrangement uses TRBV4-3 and TRBJ1-4; 7 bases map to TRBD1. The CDR3 has 17 residues. Germline lookup yields CDR1 LGHNA and CDR2 YSLEER. V trimming: 3 bases; J trimming: 0 bases; junction bases outside the gene matches: 7. CDR3 sequence reads: CASSQSAQGATNEKLFF. The CDR3 DNA follows: TGCGCCAGCAGCCAGTCGGCGCAGGGGGCAACTAATGAAAAACTGTTTTTT.

The chain carries TRBV28 and TRBJ2-2; 8 bases agree with TRBD2. The ends lost 2 bases at V and 3 bases at J; junction bases unmatched: 8. This CDR3 is built from 17 residues. Germline values: CDR1 MDHEN, CDR2 SYDVKM. CDR3 residues: CASSLIRTSKDTGELFF. DNA for the CDR3: TGTGCCAGCAGTTTAATTCGGACTAGCAAGGACACCGGGGAGCTGTTTTTT.

This clone was picked up one time. CDR3 in amino acids: CASAPDSGRDTQYF. CDR3 nucleotides: TGTGCCAGCGCTCCGGACAGCGGGAGGGATACGCAGTATTTT. This sequence joins TRBV2 and TRBJ2-3; the match to TRBD2 covers 9 bases. The germline gives CDR1 SNHLY, CDR2 FYNNEI. The CDR3 has 14 residues. The J segment lost 6 bases and the V segment lost 8 bases, leaving 9 bases of the junction unmatched. The complete variable domain, with remaining parts taken from reference TRBV2 and TRBJ2-3, reads EPEVTQTPSHQVTQMGQEVILRCVPISNHLYFYWYRQILGQKVEFLVSFYNNEISEKSEIFDDQFSVERPDGSNFTLKIRSTKLEDSAMYFCASAPDSGRDTQYFGPGTRLTVL.

The chain recombines TRBV15 with TRBJ2-3; D call uncertain. Germline V gene data show CDR1 as LNHNV and CDR2 as YYDKDF (reference sequence). The CDR3 consists of 14 residues. The V and J ends lost 0 bases and 6 bases respectively, with 10 bases between them. The CDR3 DNA reads TGTGCCACCAGCAGAGATTCCCCCAGGGATACGCAGTATTTT. Translation: CATSRDSPRDTQYF.

V and J are TRBV11-3 and TRBJ1-1; D remains ambiguous. V was clipped by 3 bases and J by 4 bases, with 9 bases between them. The CDR3 is 13 amino acids. Germline V gene lookup returns CDR1 SGHNT and CDR2 YENEEA. The CDR3 loop is CASSFNKGTEAFF. In nucleotides, the CDR3 is TGTGCCAGCAGCTTTAATAAGGGCACTGAAGCTTTCTTT.

The chain links TRBV7-2 to TRBJ2-7; 8 positions match TRBD1. The CDR3 covers 13 residues. Germline V gene lookup returns CDR1 SGHTA and CDR2 FQGNSA. The ends lost 3 bases at V and 5 bases at J; junction bases unmatched: 3. The CDR3 protein is CASSFTGGDEQYF. The CDR3 DNA reads as TGTGCCAGCAGCTTCACAGGGGGAGACGAGCAGTACTTC.

J is TRBJ2-1 and V is TRBV29-1, with unresolved D. Germline CDR1 is SQVTM and CDR2 is ANQGSEA. CDR3 length equals 13 residues. Trimming left V 4 bases short and J 7 bases short, with 14 bases between. The CDR3 here is CSVATTIGNEQFF. In nucleotides, the CDR3 is TGCAGCGTTGCCACTACAATTGGGAATGAGCAGTTCTTC.

The rearrangement uses TRBV12-3 or TRBV12-4 and TRBJ1-1; tentative D call: TRBD1 (6 bases). CDR3 size: 13 residues. V gave up 6 bases and J gave up 5 bases, with 13 bases separating them. The CDR3 sequence: CASSQTGQTEAFF. CDR3 nucleotides: TGTGCCAGCAGCCAAACAGGGCAAACTGAAGCTTTCTTT.

CDR3 nucleotide sequence: TGTGCCAGCCTAGGGCCCTCGGGAGTGGAGAGGACTGAAGCTTTCTTT. As protein: CASLGPSGVERTEAFF. The chain combines TRBV28 with TRBJ1-1; D remains ambiguous. The V end was cut by 8 bases, the J end by 5 bases, with 24 bases between. CDR1 MDHEN and CDR2 SYDVKM come from the germline V gene. The CDR3 is made up of 16 amino acids.

The chain combines TRBV2 with TRBJ2-3; D is possibly TRBD2 (6 bases). The CDR3 spans 13 residues. The V end lost 7 bases, the J end lost 5 bases, and 13 bases lay between the germline ends. Germline assignment: CDR1 SNHLY and CDR2 FYNNEI. CDR3 protein: CASTRDLQDTQYF. Written as DNA, the CDR3 is TGTGCCAGCACCCGGGACTTACAAGATACGCAGTATTTT.

The chain couples TRBV5-1 to TRBJ1-5, with D uncertain. The germline CDR1 and CDR2 sequences are SGHRS and YFSETQ. Deletions cut 0 bases from V and 5 bases from J, with 9 bases between. The CDR3 totals 14 residues. CDR3 protein: CASSLGGQHQPQHF. The CDR3 coding sequence is TGCGCCAGCAGCTTGGGGGGTCAACATCAGCCCCAGCATTTT.